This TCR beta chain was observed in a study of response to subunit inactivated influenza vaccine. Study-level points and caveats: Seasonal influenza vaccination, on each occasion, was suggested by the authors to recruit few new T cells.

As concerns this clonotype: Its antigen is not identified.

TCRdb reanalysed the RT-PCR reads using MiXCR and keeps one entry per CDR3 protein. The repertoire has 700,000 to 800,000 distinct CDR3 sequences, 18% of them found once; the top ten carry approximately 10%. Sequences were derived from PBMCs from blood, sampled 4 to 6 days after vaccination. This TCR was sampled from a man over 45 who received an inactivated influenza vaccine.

For the CDR3, the DNA is TGTGCCAGCAGCTTAGCAGAGAGGACCGACGAGCAGTACTTC. It encodes CASSLAERTDEQYF. The V call is TRBV7-9, the J call TRBJ2-7; no definite D call. The CDR3 runs to 14 residues. V dropped 0 bases and J dropped 5 bases, with 11 bases sitting between them. CDR1 and CDR2 from the germline V gene are SEHNR and FQNEAQ (reference sequence).